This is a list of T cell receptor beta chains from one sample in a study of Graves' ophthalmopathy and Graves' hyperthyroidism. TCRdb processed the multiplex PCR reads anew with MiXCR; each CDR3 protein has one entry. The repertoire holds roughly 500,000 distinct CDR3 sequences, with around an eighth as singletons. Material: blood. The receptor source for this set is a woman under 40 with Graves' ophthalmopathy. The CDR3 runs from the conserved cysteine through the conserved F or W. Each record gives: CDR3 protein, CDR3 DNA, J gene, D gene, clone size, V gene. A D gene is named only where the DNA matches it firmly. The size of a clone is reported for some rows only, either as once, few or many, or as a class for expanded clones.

CSAGTGSYEQYF	TGCAGTGCAGGGACAGGGTCCTACGAGCAGTACTTC	TRBJ2-7	TRBD1	many	TRBV20-1
CASSYDRDRVGEQYF	TGTGCCAGCAGTTACGACCGGGACAGGGTTGGGGAGCAGTACTTC	TRBJ2-7	TRBD1	many	TRBV6-5
CASSLERGANVLTF	TGTGCCAGCAGTTTAGAGAGGGGGGCCAACGTCCTGACTTTC	TRBJ2-6	NA	many	TRBV12-3/TRBV12-4
CATPGQGVIGYTF	TGTGCCACCCCGGGACAGGGGGTTATAGGCTACACCTTC	TRBJ1-2	TRBD1	many	TRBV28
CASSSSGRGNTGELFF	TGTGCCAGCAGTTCTAGCGGGAGGGGAAATACCGGGGAGCTGTTTTTT	TRBJ2-2	TRBD2	many	TRBV28
CASSPMPGASYEQYF	TGTGCCAGCTCACCCATGCCAGGGGCTTCCTACGAGCAGTACTTC	TRBJ2-7	NA	NA	TRBV18
CSAHRPFNRDRSSYEQYF	TGCAGTGCTCACAGGCCGTTTAACCGGGACAGGAGCTCCTACGAGCAGTACTTC	TRBJ2-7	TRBD1	NA	TRBV20-1
CATATASPYEQYF	TGTGCCACCGCGACAGCCTCGCCTTACGAGCAGTACTTC	TRBJ2-7	NA	many	TRBV27
CASHTRGAGGRQYF	TGTGCCAGCCATACCCGGGGGGCAGGGGGCAGGCAGTACTTC	TRBJ2-7	NA	NA	TRBV28
CSARDLGNTEAFF	TGCAGTGCTAGAGATCTGGGGAACACTGAAGCTTTCTTT	TRBJ1-1	NA	many	TRBV20-1
CASSLTQGLEQYF	TGTGCCAGCAGCTTAACCCAGGGCCTCGAGCAGTACTTC	TRBJ2-7	NA	NA	TRBV11-2
CASALGNSPLHF	TGTGCCAGCGCCCTTGGGAATTCACCCCTCCACTTT	TRBJ1-6	NA	many	TRBV19
CASSQAAYGRAKPEQYF	TGTGCCAGCAGCCAAGCGGCCTACGGGAGGGCCAAGCCCGAGCAGTACTTC	TRBJ2-7	TRBD2	NA	TRBV14
CASTRTGTPYEQYF	TGTGCCAGCACCCGGACAGGGACCCCCTACGAGCAGTACTTC	TRBJ2-7	TRBD1	many	TRBV28
CASSEAGNGYTF	TGTGCCAGCAGTGAAGCTGGGAATGGCTACACCTTC	TRBJ1-2	NA	many	TRBV6-1
CASSIPSQGVLETQYF	TGTGCCAGCAGTATCCCCTCGCAGGGTGTTCTAGAGACCCAGTACTTC	TRBJ2-5	NA	NA	TRBV28
CASIGQGDEQYF	TGTGCCAGCATCGGACAGGGGGACGAGCAGTACTTC	TRBJ2-7	TRBD1	many	TRBV27
CASSIIGGAGGSYEQYF	TGTGCCAGTAGTATCATCGGCGGGGCAGGGGGCTCCTACGAGCAGTACTTC	TRBJ2-7	NA	many	TRBV19
CSATRVGGGAGNQPQHF	TGCAGTGCTACCCGGGTAGGCGGGGGCGCGGGCAATCAGCCCCAGCATTTT	TRBJ1-5	NA	many	TRBV20-1
CASSPGEATYGYTF	TGTGCCAGCAGCCCAGGGGAGGCGACCTATGGCTACACCTTC	TRBJ1-2	NA	many	TRBV9
CAWSGEGLPSYEQYF	TGTGCCTGGAGTGGGGAAGGCCTTCCCTCCTACGAGCAGTACTTC	TRBJ2-7	NA	few	TRBV30
CASSLFGDTTGYEQYF	TGTGCCAGCAGCTTATTTGGGGATACGACAGGCTACGAGCAGTACTTC	TRBJ2-7	NA	many	TRBV11-1
CASLPFGQAWNQPRHF	TGTGCCAGTCTACCCTTTGGACAGGCATGGAATCAGCCCCGGCATTTT	TRBJ1-5	TRBD1	NA	TRBV19
CASSQTDRGNTEAFF	TGTGCCAGCAGCCAGACGGACAGGGGGAACACTGAAGCTTTCTTT	TRBJ1-1	TRBD1	once	TRBV7-2
CASSTYKFLNTEAFF	TGTGCCAGCAGTACTTACAAGTTTCTGAACACTGAAGCTTTCTTT	TRBJ1-1	NA	NA	TRBV28
CASKGAKGRAEAFF	TGCGCCAGCAAGGGGGCGAAGGGTAGAGCTGAAGCTTTCTTT	TRBJ1-1	TRBD1	many	TRBV5-1
CASRDRDTEAFF	TGTGCCAGCAGGGACAGGGACACTGAAGCTTTCTTT	TRBJ1-1	TRBD1	many	TRBV28
CATAWTGTVYEQYF	TGTGCCACCGCCTGGACCGGGACAGTCTACGAGCAGTACTTC	TRBJ2-7	TRBD1	many	TRBV28
CASSSEGNYGYTF	TGTGCCAGCAGCTCGGAAGGAAACTATGGCTACACCTTC	TRBJ1-2	NA	many	TRBV13
CASRPFMNSEAFF	TGTGCCAGCAGACCCTTTATGAACTCTGAAGCTTTCTTT	TRBJ1-1	NA	NA	TRBV6-1